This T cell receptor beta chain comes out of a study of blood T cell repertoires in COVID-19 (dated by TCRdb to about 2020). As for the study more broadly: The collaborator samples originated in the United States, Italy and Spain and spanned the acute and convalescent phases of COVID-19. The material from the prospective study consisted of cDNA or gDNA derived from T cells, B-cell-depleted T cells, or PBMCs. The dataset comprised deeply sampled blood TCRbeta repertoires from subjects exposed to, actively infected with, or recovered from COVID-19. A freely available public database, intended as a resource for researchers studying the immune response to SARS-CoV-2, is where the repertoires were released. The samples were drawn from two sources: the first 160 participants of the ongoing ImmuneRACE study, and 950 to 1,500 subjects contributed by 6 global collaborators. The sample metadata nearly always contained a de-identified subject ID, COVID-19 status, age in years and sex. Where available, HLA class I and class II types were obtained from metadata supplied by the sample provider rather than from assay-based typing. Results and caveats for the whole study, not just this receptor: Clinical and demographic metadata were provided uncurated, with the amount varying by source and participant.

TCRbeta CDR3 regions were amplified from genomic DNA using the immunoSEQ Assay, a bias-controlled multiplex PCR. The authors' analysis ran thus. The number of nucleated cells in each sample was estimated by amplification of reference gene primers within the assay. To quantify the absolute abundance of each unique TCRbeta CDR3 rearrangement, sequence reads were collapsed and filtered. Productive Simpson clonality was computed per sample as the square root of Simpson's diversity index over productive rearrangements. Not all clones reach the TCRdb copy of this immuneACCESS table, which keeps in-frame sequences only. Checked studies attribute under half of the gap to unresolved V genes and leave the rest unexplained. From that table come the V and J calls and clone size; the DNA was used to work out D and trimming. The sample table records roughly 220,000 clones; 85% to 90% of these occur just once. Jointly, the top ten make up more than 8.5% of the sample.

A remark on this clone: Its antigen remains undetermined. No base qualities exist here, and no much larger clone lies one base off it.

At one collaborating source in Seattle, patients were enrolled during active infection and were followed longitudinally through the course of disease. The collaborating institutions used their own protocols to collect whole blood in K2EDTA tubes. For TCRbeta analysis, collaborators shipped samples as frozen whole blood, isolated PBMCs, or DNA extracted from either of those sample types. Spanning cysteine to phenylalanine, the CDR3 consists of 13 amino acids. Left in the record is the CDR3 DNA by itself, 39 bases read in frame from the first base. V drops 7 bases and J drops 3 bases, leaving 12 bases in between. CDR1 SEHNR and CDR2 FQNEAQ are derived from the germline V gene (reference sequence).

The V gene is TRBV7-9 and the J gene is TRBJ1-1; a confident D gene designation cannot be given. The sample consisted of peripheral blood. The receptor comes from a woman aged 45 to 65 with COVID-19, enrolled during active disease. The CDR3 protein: CASNYDGDTEAFF. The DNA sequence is TGTGCCAGCAACTATGACGGTGACACTGAAGCTTTCTTT.